Each of the 10 T cell receptor beta chains below was sequenced from the same sample in a study of response to subunit inactivated influenza vaccine. From the RT-PCR reads, TCRdb called clonotypes with MiXCR, one entry per CDR3 protein. This table holds about 530,000 distinct CDR3 sequences, 10% to 15% found once. The source was PBMCs from blood, collected on the day of vaccination. The origin of the receptors is a man in his fifties or sixties who received an inactivated influenza vaccine.

This clonotype was counted only a few times. The CDR3: CASSPAGRAHTEAFF. CDR3 nucleotide sequence: TGTGCCAGCAGTCCAGCCGGGAGAGCACACACTGAAGCTTTCTTT. The genes are TRBV12-3 or TRBV12-4 and TRBJ1-1; no clear D. V lost 5 bases to trimming and J lost 3 bases, with 16 bases between them. This CDR3 comprises 15 residues.

Only a few counts were recorded for this clonotype. The V call is TRBV18, the J call TRBJ2-7, with a weak D call TRBD1 (6 bases). The CDR3 consists of 14 residues. The V gene's germline CDR1 is KGHSH and CDR2 LQKENI. Trimming left V 3 bases short and J 2 bases short, with 11 bases between. CDR3 DNA sequence: TGTGCCAGCTCACCTACAGGGTACACCTACGAGCAGTACTTC. It specifies CASSPTGYTYEQYF.

Only a few counts were recorded for this clonotype. The chain uses TRBV12-3 or TRBV12-4 and TRBJ1-4; the D gene is possibly TRBD1 (6 bases). This CDR3 contains 14 residues. Trimming took 6 bases from V and 4 from J, leaving 12 bases between them. In DNA form, the CDR3 reads TGTGCCAGCAGCCCGGGACACAATAATGAAAAACTGTTTTTT. Amino acid sequence: CASSPGHNNEKLFF.

This clonotype showed up many times. The chain recombines TRBV4-1 with TRBJ1-4, with 10 positions matching TRBD1. V trimming: 6 bases; J trimming: 3 bases; junction bases outside the gene matches: 13. Per germline, CDR1 MGHRA and CDR2 YSYEKL. The CDR3 runs 18 residues. The CDR3 spells CASRSGTGARLANEKLFF. DNA for the CDR3: TGCGCCAGCAGGTCCGGGACAGGGGCAAGATTAGCTAATGAAAAACTGTTTTTT.

This clonotype was counted only a few times. The J gene is TRBJ2-3, the V gene TRBV18, with D uncertain. V was pared by 3 bases and J by 1 base, with 20 bases between. CDR1 KGHSH and CDR2 LQKENI come from the germline V gene. The CDR3 extends over 18 amino acids. CDR3 in amino acids: CASSPWIRTVQRTDTQYF. The CDR3, as DNA: TGTGCCAGCTCACCTTGGATTCGCACAGTACAACGCACAGATACGCAGTATTTT.

This rearrangement joins TRBV7-9 to TRBJ1-4; 9 nucleotides agree with TRBD1. V lost 5 bases and J lost 8; bases outside the gene matches: 9. The CDR3 has 15 amino acids. The germline CDR1 and CDR2 sequences are SEHNR and FQNEAQ (reference sequence). In nucleotides, the CDR3 is TGTGCCAGCAGCGCATTACAGGGGGCTGGGGAAAAACTGTTTTTT. Residues: CASSALQGAGEKLFF.

This chain connects TRBV20-1 to TRBJ1-2; 7 nucleotides agree with TRBD1. The CDR3 spans 12 residues. CDR1 and CDR2 from the germline V gene are DFQATT and SNEGSKA (reference sequence). V lost 7 bases to trimming and J lost 4 bases; unmatched junction nucleotides: 6. Here the CDR3 reads CSVKQGTYGYTF. CDR3 DNA: TGCAGTGTTAAACAGGGGACCTATGGCTACACCTTC.

V gene TRBV7-2 combines with J gene TRBJ2-3, with 7 bases aligning to TRBD2. This CDR3 is built from 15 residues. V was clipped by 4 bases and J by 4 bases; unmatched bases: 8. Germline assignment: CDR1 SGHTA and CDR2 FQGNSA. CDR3 region: CASSSSSGFADTQYF. CDR3 bases: TGTGCCAGCAGCTCCAGTAGCGGGTTTGCAGATACGCAGTATTTT.

This clonotype was counted a few times. The V and J genes are TRBV2 and TRBJ2-7; tentative D call: TRBD1 (5 bases). CDR1 and CDR2 (germline): SNHLY, FYNNEI. V lost 4 bases, J lost 2 bases, and 9 bases lay in between. CDR3 size: 13 residues. Here the CDR3 reads CASSVIRAYEQYF. CDR3 sequence (DNA): TGTGCCAGCAGTGTGATCAGGGCCTACGAGCAGTACTTC.

J is TRBJ2-1 and V is TRBV20-1, with D uncertain. Trimming pared 3 bases from V and 1 base from J, leaving 10 bases between. The CDR3 runs 14 residues. In germline, CDR1 is DFQATT, CDR2 SNEGSKA (reference sequence). The CDR3 loop is CSARTFDSYNEQFF. CDR3 nucleotide sequence: TGCAGTGCTAGGACGTTCGATTCCTACAATGAGCAGTTCTTC.